The rows below give T cell receptor beta chains drawn from one sample of a study of control samples from healthy donors and cancer patients. Using immunoSEQ multiplex PCR, the repertoire was profiled, and TCRdb retains in-frame clones only, with some absent. This sample has fewer than 15,000 clones, with about 76% found just once. The sequencing input was formalin-fixed, paraffin-embedded tissue. Receptor source: a male donor with melanoma. Each CDR3 is given with its conserved first and last residue. The D gene is left open where the match is weak. The size field is filled for only some rows; it gives once, few, many or a size class.

v_call	cdr3_length	j_call	clone_size	d_call	cdr3_nt	cdr3_aa
TRBV5-6	14	TRBJ1-1	NA	NA	TGTGCCAGCAGCGTCGGGGGGCTGAACACTGAAGCTTTCTTT	CASSVGGLNTEAFF
TRBV7-7	20	TRBJ1-4	medium-sized	TRBD1	TGTGCCAGCAGCTTAGGGGCCGACAGGGGTTTCTTCGGTGCTAATGAAAAACTGTTTTTT	CASSLGADRGFFGANEKLFF
TRBV11-2	13	TRBJ2-7	NA	NA	TGTGCCAGCAGCTTACAACCACAGGGAAGGCAGTACTTC	CASSLQPQGRQYF
TRBV7-2	16	TRBJ2-3	NA	TRBD2	TGTGCCAGCAGCATTAAGAGCGGGGGGGGGACAGATACGCAGTATTTT	CASSIKSGGGTDTQYF
TRBV11-3	14	TRBJ2-1	NA	TRBD2	TGTGCCAGCAGCTTAGACGGGGGGTTAAATGAGCAGTTCTTC	CASSLDGGLNEQFF
TRBV6-2/TRBV6-3	14	TRBJ2-3	NA	NA	TGTGCTAGCAGTTACAGTGGAGCCACAGATACGCAGTATTTT	CASSYSGATDTQYF
TRBV4-3	18	TRBJ2-3	NA	TRBD1	TGCGCCAGCAGCCTCCATACAGTCGAGAGGGGGCCGACAGATACGCAGTATTTT	CASSLHTVERGPTDTQYF
TRBV7-8	15	TRBJ2-7	NA	NA	TGTGCCAGCAGCCCCAGAAACGGGTTTACCTACGAGCAGTACTTC	CASSPRNGFTYEQYF
TRBV14	14	TRBJ1-1	NA	TRBD1	TGTGCCAGCAGCCAATACGGACAGGACACTGAAGCTTTCTTT	CASSQYGQDTEAFF
TRBV11-2	14	TRBJ2-5	NA	TRBD2	TGTGCCAGCAGCTTTCTTATAGCGGGGGGCGCCCAGTACTTC	CASSFLIAGGAQYF
TRBV7-8	17	TRBJ1-1	NA	NA	TGTGCCAGCAGCTTGGCTGTGACAGAGACCATGAACACTGAAGCTTTCTTT	CASSLAVTETMNTEAFF
TRBV19	15	TRBJ1-3	NA	NA	TGTGCCAGTAGTCCCTCCGGGAACTCTGGAAACACCATATATTTT	CASSPSGNSGNTIYF
TRBV7-2	15	TRBJ2-2	NA	TRBD1	TGTGCCAGCAGCCTTGACAGGGCCCGCACCGGGGAGCTGTTTTTT	CASSLDRARTGELFF
TRBV5-1	13	TRBJ2-7	NA	NA	TGCGCCAGCAGCTTGGTTTCCGGCCGCGAGCAGTACTTC	CASSLVSGREQYF
TRBV5-1	16	TRBJ2-2	NA	NA	TGCGCCAGCAGCTCTCTGGGGGGCCTGAACACCGGGGAGCTGTTTTTT	CASSSLGGLNTGELFF
TRBV19	14	TRBJ2-5	NA	NA	TGTGCCAGTAGTCAGGGACGGATGCAAGAGACCCAGTACTTC	CASSQGRMQETQYF
TRBV19	13	TRBJ2-7	once	TRBD2	TGTGCCAGTAGTACGGGAGGGATGTACGAGCAGTACTTC	CASSTGGMYEQYF
TRBV29-1	13	TRBJ2-7	NA	TRBD1	TGCAGCGTTGCGACCCAGGGGGCTAGAGAGCAGTACTTC	CSVATQGAREQYF
TRBV6-5	13	TRBJ2-7	once	NA	TGTGCCAGCAGCTCGGGAGTATCCTACGAGCAGTACTTC	CASSSGVSYEQYF
TRBV14	16	TRBJ2-7	once	NA	TGTGCCAGCAGCCAAGATTATCCGACAGCTTTCTACGAACAGTACTTC	CASSQDYPTAFYEQYF
TRBV28	14	TRBJ1-5	NA	NA	TGTGCCAGCCTTGGCACGGGGTACTATCAGCCCCAGCATTTT	CASLGTGYYQPQHF
TRBV27	16	TRBJ1-1	NA	TRBD1	TGTGCCAGCAGTTTAGGGACAGGGACCCTGAACACTGAAGCTTTCTTT	CASSLGTGTLNTEAFF
TRBV4-1	16	TRBJ2-6	few	TRBD1	TGCGCCAGCAGCTCCCACAGGGGGCCTGGGGCCAACGTCCTGACTTTC	CASSSHRGPGANVLTF
TRBV14	13	TRBJ1-1	NA	NA	TGTGCCAGCAGCCGTGCAGGGTTCACTGAAGCTTTCTTT	CASSRAGFTEAFF
TRBV5-5	16	TRBJ1-5	NA	TRBD1	TGTGCCAGCAGTGAAGAAGGGTTTAGGGGGCATCAGCCCCAGCATTTT	CASSEEGFRGHQPQHF
TRBV2	15	TRBJ2-7	NA	NA	TGTGCCAGCAGCGCGGACAGCGGGTTAGGGGGCGAGCAGTACTTC	CASSADSGLGGEQYF
TRBV7-2	13	TRBJ2-7	once	NA	TGTGCCAGCAGCCCCTCTAGCGTCTACGAGCAGTACTTC	CASSPSSVYEQYF
TRBV6-5	14	TRBJ2-3	NA	TRBD2	TGTGCCAGCAGAATAGCGGGGGTTTCAGATACGCAGTATTTT	CASRIAGVSDTQYF
TRBV5-5	15	TRBJ2-7	NA	NA	TGTGCCAGCAGCTTGGTAGGGACCGATCGTGGCGAGCAGTACTTC	CASSLVGTDRGEQYF
TRBV12-5	16	TRBJ2-3	NA	NA	TGTGCTAGTGGTTCCAAGACTAGTACGGGCACAGATACGCAGTATTTT	CASGSKTSTGTDTQYF
TRBV12-3/TRBV12-4	13	TRBJ2-1	NA	NA	TGTGCCAGCAGTCAGGGGGGCTACAATGAGCAGTTCTTC	CASSQGGYNEQFF